The sequence of this TCR beta chain was determined in a study of blood T cell repertoires in COVID-19. The V gene's germline CDR1 is MNHEY and CDR2 SVGAGI. After removal of 5 bases from V and 0 bases from J, the junction contained 4 bases not matched to a gene. The CDR3 is 14 amino acids. Data came from immunoSEQ multiplex PCR; TCRdb stores just in-frame clones and leaves some out. The repertoire has over 110,000 clones, about four fifths of them found once; the top ten carry under 15%. The specimen was peripheral blood. This TCR came from a man at least 80 years old with acute or convalescent COVID-19. J is TRBJ2-7 and V is TRBV6-5, with 7 positions matching TRBD1. The CDR3 loop reads CASSNTGVSYEQYF. In nucleotides, the CDR3 is TGTGCCAGCAGTAACACAGGGGTCTCCTACGAGCAGTACTTC.